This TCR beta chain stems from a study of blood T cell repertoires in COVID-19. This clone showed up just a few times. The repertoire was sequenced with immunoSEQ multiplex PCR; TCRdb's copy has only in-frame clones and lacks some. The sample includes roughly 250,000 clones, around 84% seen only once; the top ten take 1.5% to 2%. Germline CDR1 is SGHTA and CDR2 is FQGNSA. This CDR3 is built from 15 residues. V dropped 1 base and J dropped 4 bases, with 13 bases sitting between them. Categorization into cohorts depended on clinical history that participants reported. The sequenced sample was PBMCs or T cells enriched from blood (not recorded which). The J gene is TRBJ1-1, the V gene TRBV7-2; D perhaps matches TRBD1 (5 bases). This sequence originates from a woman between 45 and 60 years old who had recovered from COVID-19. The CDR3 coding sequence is TGTGCCAGCAGCTTAGGGGGTAGGGGCAGCACTGAAGCTTTCTTT. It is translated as CASSLGGRGSTEAFF.